A single sample gave rise to the 27 T cell receptor beta chains below, sequenced in a study of T-cell memory formation after mild COVID-19. TCRdb reanalysed the 5' RACE reads using MiXCR and keeps one entry per CDR3 protein. Of just over 50,000 distinct CDR3 sequences in the sample, approximately 9.1% were seen once. Source material: PBMCs or a T cell subset sorted from them (not recorded which). These receptors were collected from an adult woman who had mild COVID-19 (a few samples of this study predate the infection). Cell type and time point are not known.

This clonotype occurred a few times. This chain uses TRBV30 with TRBJ1-2; maybe TRBD1 (5 bases). Looked up from germline, CDR1 is GTSNPN and CDR2 is SVGIG (reference sequence). The CDR3 is 14 amino acids. The V and J ends lost 8 bases and 2 bases respectively, with 18 bases between them. The CDR3 sequence is CASPPRGNNYGYTF. The CDR3 nucleotides are TGTGCCAGCCCCCCAAGGGGAAACAACTATGGCTACACCTTC.

In its sample, this clonotype was seen many times. J is TRBJ2-7 and V is TRBV7-2, with 8 bases identical to TRBD2. CDR3 length equals 15 residues. Germline V gene sequence: CDR1 SGHTA, CDR2 FQGNSA. The trim removed 4 bases at V and 5 bases at J, leaving 10 bases unmatched. Here the CDR3 reads CASSSSGRNVNEQYF. For the CDR3, the DNA is TGTGCCAGCAGCTCCAGCGGGAGAAACGTCAACGAGCAGTACTTC.

This clonotype was observed many times. The chain is built from TRBV30 and TRBJ2-3; D perhaps matches TRBD2 (5 bases). CDR3 length: 13 residues. V lost 4 bases to trimming and J lost 0 bases, with 8 bases between them. Germline V lookup: CDR1 GTSNPN, CDR2 SVGIG (reference sequence). The CDR3 here is CAWTQRSTDTQYF. DNA for the CDR3: TGTGCCTGGACCCAGCGGAGCACAGATACGCAGTATTTT.

This clonotype showed up many times. The chain has TRBV5-1 and TRBJ2-3, with 14 positions matching TRBD2. Germline CDR1 and CDR2: SGHRS and YFSETQ. The CDR3 length is 16 residues. With V trimmed by 4 bases and J by 4 bases, 5 bases remained unmatched. Written as DNA, the CDR3 is TGCGCCAGCAGCCCCGGGACTAGCGGGGGTGCAGATACGCAGTATTTT. Its protein product is CASSPGTSGGADTQYF. Using reference TRBV5-1 and TRBJ2-3 for the parts outside the CDR3, the full variable domain is KAGVTQTPRYLIKTRGQQVTLSCSPISGHRSVSWYQQTPGQGLQFLFEYFSETQRNKGNFPGRFSGRQFSNSRSEMNVSTLELGDSALYLCASSPGTSGGADTQYFGPGTRLTVL.

This rearrangement joins TRBV30 to TRBJ1-1; a possible D gene is TRBD1 (6 bases). The V end lost 7 bases, the J end lost 3 bases, and 6 bases lay between the germline ends. The CDR3 runs to 10 residues. Germline CDR1 reads GTSNPN; CDR2 reads SVGIG (reference sequence). CDR3 in amino acids: CASGDTEAFF. The CDR3 DNA sequence: TGTGCCTCAGGGGACACTGAAGCTTTCTTT.

J is TRBJ1-1 and V is TRBV12-3 or TRBV12-4, with D perhaps TRBD1 (6 bases). Trimming stripped 6 bases from V and 7 bases from J, with 21 bases between. The CDR3 has 15 residues. CDR3 DNA sequence: TGTGCCAGCAGCTTGTTAAGGCGGACAGAAGGTGAAGCTTTCTTT. Protein sequence: CASSLLRRTEGEAFF.

This clonotype was counted a few times. The V call is TRBV7-8, the J call TRBJ2-6, with no clear D. The germline V gene has CDR1 SGHVS and CDR2 FQNEAQ. V was cut by 1 base and J by 4 bases, with 8 bases left in between. The CDR3 length is 15 residues. CDR3 sequence reads: CASSLEASGANVLTF. DNA for the CDR3: TGTGCCAGCAGCTTAGAGGCATCCGGGGCCAACGTCCTGACTTTC.

The chain carries TRBV18 and TRBJ1-1; a weak D match, TRBD1 (5 bases). Trimming shortened V by 2 bases and J by 1 base, and 11 bases separated the two germline ends. Germline CDR1 reads KGHSH; CDR2 reads LQKENI. There are 15 residues in the CDR3. The DNA of the CDR3 is TGTGCCAGCTCACCAGAGCAGGGCAAGAACACTGAAGCTTTCTTT. Its translation is CASSPEQGKNTEAFF.

The CDR3 DNA reads TGTGCCAGCAGCTTGCCGTCCAGGGGGCGGATTAATGAAAAACTGTTTTTT. As protein: CASSLPSRGRINEKLFF. This chain joins TRBV7-2 and TRBJ1-4; 8 bases fit TRBD1. Germline V gene lookup returns CDR1 SGHTA and CDR2 FQGNSA. This CDR3 has 17 amino acids. The ends lost 3 bases at V and 4 bases at J; junction bases unmatched: 10.

The V and J genes are TRBV2 and TRBJ2-5; D gene uncertain. Trimming cost V 7 bases and J 1 base, with 13 bases left between them. There are 14 residues in the CDR3. Germline CDR1 and CDR2: SNHLY and FYNNEI. CDR3 bases: TGTGCCAGCAATTCCGCAGTGTCCCAAGAGACCCAGTACTTC. Protein product: CASNSAVSQETQYF.

This clonotype was observed many times. The J gene is TRBJ2-4, the V gene TRBV5-1; D perhaps matches TRBD2 (6 bases). Germline CDR1 SGHRS, CDR2 YFSETQ. V was cut by 0 bases and J by 10 bases, with 14 bases left in between. The CDR3 has 14 residues. CDR3 sequence: CASSLEEGKRIQYF. The DNA for the CDR3 is TGCGCCAGCAGCTTGGAGGAGGGTAAAAGAATTCAGTACTTC.

This chain connects TRBV2 to TRBJ2-1; possible D gene TRBD2, 7 bases. The V gene's germline CDR1 is SNHLY and CDR2 FYNNEI. The V end was cut by 7 bases, the J end by 7 bases, with 14 bases between. The CDR3 is 13 residues long. CDR3 loop: CASTRGAWNEQFF. Written as DNA, the CDR3 is TGTGCCAGCACCCGGGGGGCCTGGAATGAGCAGTTCTTC.

There are a few counts of this clonotype. This chain uses TRBV7-9 with TRBJ1-1; the D is unclear. CDR1 SEHNR and CDR2 FQNEAQ come from the germline V gene (reference sequence). V lost 3 bases and J 0 bases, leaving 11 bases between the germline ends. This CDR3 region has 15 residues. The CDR3 coding sequence is TGTGCCAGCAGCTTCCTACCAGTCATGAACACTGAAGCTTTCTTT. This codes for CASSFLPVMNTEAFF.

The chain joins TRBV7-2 to TRBJ2-5; TRBD2 matches 12 bases. This CDR3 is built from 15 residues. The germline CDR1 and CDR2 sequences are SGHTA and FQGNSA. With V trimmed by 5 bases and J by 4 bases, 5 bases remained unmatched. CDR3 DNA sequence: TGTGCCAGCAGCGGGAAGGGACTAGCGGGAGAGACCCAGTACTTC. As protein: CASSGKGLAGETQYF. The whole variable domain, filled in from reference TRBV7-2 and TRBJ2-5, reads GAGVSQSPSNKVTEKGKDVELRCDPISGHTALYWYRQSLGQGLEFLIYFQGNSAPDKSGLPSDRFSAERTGGSVSTLTIQRTQQEDSAVYLCASSGKGLAGETQYFGPGTRLLVL.

V and J are TRBV5-5 and TRBJ2-5; D is perhaps TRBD1 (7 bases). V lost 3 bases, J lost 5 bases, and 14 bases lay in between. The V gene's germline CDR1 is SGHKS and CDR2 YYEKEE (reference sequence). The CDR3 totals 14 residues. CDR3 DNA sequence: TGTGCCAGCAGCTCTACAGGGGCGGGGGAGACCCAGTACTTC. Translation gives CASSSTGAGETQYF.

A few counts support this clonotype. The chain links TRBV7-9 to TRBJ2-5; 10 nucleotides agree with TRBD1. Germline trimming cut 5 bases from V and 5 bases from J; bases unmatched to any gene: 14. Germline CDR1 reads SEHNR; CDR2 reads FQNEAQ (reference sequence). The CDR3 consists of 17 residues. The CDR3 sequence: CASSRGGWTGGLETQYF. The CDR3 DNA reads as TGTGCCAGCAGCCGAGGGGGCTGGACAGGGGGTCTGGAGACCCAGTACTTC.

This clonotype was counted between two and nine times. The chain links TRBV7-3 to TRBJ2-2; D unresolved. CDR3 length equals 13 residues. Per the germline V gene, CDR1 is SGHTA and CDR2 is FQGTGA. V lost 5 bases and J 0 bases, leaving 4 bases between the germline ends. In DNA form, the CDR3 reads TGTGCCAGCAGCGAGACGAACACCGGGGAGCTGTTTTTT. Residues: CASSETNTGELFF.

This clonotype was detected only a few times. The chain links TRBV6-6 to TRBJ2-3, with TRBD2 as a possible D gene (5 bases). V shed 8 bases and J shed 0 bases, with 9 bases lying between them. The germline gives CDR1 MNHNY, CDR2 SVGAGI (reference sequence). The CDR3 runs 13 residues. The CDR3 loop reads CASRGLSTDTQYF. The DNA of the CDR3 is TGTGCCAGCCGGGGATTGAGCACAGATACGCAGTATTTT.

This clonotype was recorded many times. For the CDR3, the DNA is TGTGCCAGCAGCCAAGAGGTGGGAATGGAGACCCAGTACTTC. Its translation: CASSQEVGMETQYF. The rearrangement uses TRBV4-2 and TRBJ2-5; D gene ambiguous. V was pared by 0 bases and J by 5 bases, with 10 bases between. Per the germline V gene, CDR1 is LGHNA and CDR2 is YNFKEQ. This CDR3 has 14 residues.

V and J are TRBV19 and TRBJ2-1; 8 bases are a match to TRBD2. The junction had 7 bases not matched to a gene; V was cut back by 3 bases and J by 6 bases. Germline V gene sequence: CDR1 LNHDA, CDR2 SQIVND (reference sequence). There are 15 residues in the CDR3. The CDR3 reads CASSIAGGGSNEQFF. The DNA of the CDR3 is TGTGCCAGTAGTATTGCTGGCGGGGGGAGCAATGAGCAGTTCTTC.

This rearrangement joins TRBV19 to TRBJ1-5; 8 bases are a match to TRBD1. The germline CDR1 and CDR2 sequences are LNHDA and SQIVND (reference sequence). CDR3 length: 15 amino acids. The J segment lost 2 bases and the V segment lost 3 bases, leaving 3 bases of the junction unmatched. This chain's CDR3 is CASSIWGQGNQPQHF. CDR3 coding DNA: TGTGCCAGTAGTATTTGGGGACAGGGCAATCAGCCCCAGCATTTT. The whole variable domain, filled in from reference TRBV19 and TRBJ1-5, reads DGGITQSPKYLFRKEGQNVTLSCEQNLNHDAMYWYRQDPGQGLRLIYYSQIVNDFQKGDIAEGYSVSREKKESFPLTVTSAQKNPTAFYLCASSIWGQGNQPQHFGDGTRLSIL.

The table lists this clonotype with many counts. The chain joins TRBV24-1 to TRBJ1-5, with 9 bases fitting TRBD1. The germline gives CDR1 KGHDR, CDR2 SFDVKD. The V and J ends lost 6 bases and 5 bases, in that order; junction bases with no gene match: 7. The CDR3 is 15 residues long. The CDR3 coding sequence is TGTGCCACCAGTTCAGGACAGGGGCCGCATCAGCCCCAGCATTTT. This gives the protein CATSSGQGPHQPQHF.

This clonotype was recorded at least ten times. The chain has TRBV30 and TRBJ2-3; 8 nucleotides line up with TRBD2. The V gene end was trimmed by 4 bases and the J gene end by 2 bases; junction bases not matched to a gene: 8. This CDR3 has 15 residues. Germline CDR1 GTSNPN, CDR2 SVGIG (reference sequence). CDR3 sequence reads: CAWTAGGGSTDTQYF. Here the CDR3 DNA reads TGTGCCTGGACCGCGGGGGGCGGTTCCACAGATACGCAGTATTTT.

This clonotype was counted between two and nine times. This rearrangement joins TRBV5-1 to TRBJ2-7, with D perhaps TRBD1 or TRBD2 (5 bases each). Germline V gene data show CDR1 as SGHRS and CDR2 as YFSETQ. The CDR3 covers 15 residues. Between the trimmed V and J ends, which lost 0 bases and 1 base, there was a span of 11 bases. The CDR3 spells CASSLDGRESYEQYF. Here the CDR3 DNA reads TGCGCCAGCAGCTTGGACGGCAGGGAGTCCTACGAGCAGTACTTC.

Worth noting for this clonotype: One end of the junction varies from germline; a read error may be responsible. CDR3 residues: CASGLAGGGLRIF. CDR3 nucleotide sequence: TGTGCCAGCGGCTTAGCCGGAGGGGGGCTCCGTATCTTC. This chain links TRBV7-2 with TRBJ1-2; weak D call: TRBD1 (6 bases). Germline assignment: CDR1 SGHTA and CDR2 FQGNSA. CDR3 length: 13 amino acids. Combining the CDR3 with reference TRBV7-2 and TRBJ1-2 gives the whole variable domain GAGVSQSPSNKVTEKGKDVELRCDPISGHTALYWYRQSLGQGLEFLIYFQGNSAPDKSGLPSDRFSAERTGGSVSTLTIQRTQQEDSAVYLCASGLAGGGLRIFGSGTRLTVV.

This clonotype was observed at least ten times. The rearrangement links TRBV5-1 to TRBJ2-5; 12 nucleotides line up with TRBD2. The germline gives CDR1 SGHRS, CDR2 YFSETQ. This CDR3 is built from 15 residues. V gave up 4 bases and J gave up 5 bases; unmatched junction bases: 6. The CDR3 sequence is CASSRTSGEGETQYF. The CDR3 coding sequence is TGCGCCAGCAGCCGGACTAGCGGGGAGGGGGAGACCCAGTACTTC.

This clonotype was picked up many times. The chain is built from TRBV6-5 and TRBJ2-1; unclear D gene. The CDR3 covers 16 residues. Trimming took off 3 bases at V and 3 bases at J, with 15 bases between the two ends. CDR1 MNHEY and CDR2 SVGAGI come from the germline V gene. CDR3 DNA: TGTGCCAGCAGTTATTTTGGCAGCGACAACTACAATGAGCAGTTCTTC. It translates to CASSYFGSDNYNEQFF.